The rows below give T cell receptor beta chains drawn from one sample of a study of blood T cell repertoires in COVID-19. Generated by immunoSEQ multiplex PCR, the TCRdb table keeps only in-frame clones and is missing some. The data show 250,000 to 350,000 clones, with 88% seen just once and 9.4% held by the top ten. The sequencing sample was made of peripheral blood. These receptors were taken from a young man with active or convalescent COVID-19. CDR3s leave out the opening cysteine and the closing phenylalanine or tryptophan. D genes are given only for firm matches.

d_call	v_call	j_call	cdr3_aa
.	TRBV2	TRBJ1-6	ASSESGLGTNSPLH
TRBD1	TRBV27	TRBJ2-7	ASSWTGRNEQY
.	TRBV27	TRBJ2-7	ASSLASHMSYEQY
.	TRBV29-1	TRBJ1-2	SVLARDGYGYT
TRBD1	TRBV19	TRBJ1-1	ASRLDRGLTEAF
.	TRBV7-2	TRBJ1-1	ASSSDRNTEAF
.	TRBV9	TRBJ2-1	ASSPLEGSYNEQF
.	TRBV7-8	TRBJ1-3	ASSSPRDSRGTRSTIY
TRBD1	TRBV18	TRBJ1-5	ASSLRAGTGGNQPQH
.	TRBV5-1	TRBJ2-5	ASSLYGQETQY
TRBD2	TRBV13	TRBJ2-3	ASSLGRGGNTQY
TRBD2	TRBV10-2	TRBJ2-3	ASSERAGGFTDTQY
TRBD1	TRBV18	TRBJ1-3	ASSPLDRVSGNTIY
.	TRBV6-5	TRBJ2-5	ASSPRSNDETQY
TRBD2	TRBV27	TRBJ2-3	ASSLSRAIRLGGGSGDTQY
TRBD1	TRBV15	TRBJ1-6	ATRDSLLGGNSPLH
TRBD1	TRBV20-1	TRBJ1-2	SAGGQGGYT
.	TRBV7-2	TRBJ1-4	ASSLDWRSWEKLF
TRBD2	TRBV6-2/TRBV6-3	TRBJ2-3	ASSGPGLAGTAGGTDTQY
TRBD1	TRBV6-5	TRBJ2-1	ASTGQGYNEQF
.	TRBV27	TRBJ1-1	ASSLRGSGYTEAF
.	TRBV6-4	TRBJ2-6	ASSSGAGANVLT
TRBD1	TRBV19	TRBJ1-1	ASSIARTGEAF
TRBD1	TRBV27	TRBJ1-2	ASKTGSAYGYT
TRBD2	TRBV15	TRBJ2-7	ATRGASGDRSEQY
TRBD2	TRBV5-6	TRBJ2-3	ASSLLRGGINTQY
.	TRBV9	TRBJ2-2	ASSVGGQLTGELF
TRBD1	TRBV2	TRBJ1-2	ASRPRQGSYGYT
.	TRBV7-9	TRBJ2-7	ASSLALRTESYEQY
.	TRBV6-2/TRBV6-3	TRBJ1-5	ASSYFRDTAFRPQH
.	TRBV25-1	TRBJ1-3	ASSEYGISTIY
.	TRBV13	TRBJ2-1	ASSPAGHEQF
.	TRBV6-5	TRBJ1-1	ASNLGQHTEAF
TRBD2	TRBV5-6	TRBJ2-7	ASSLGTSGDHEQY
TRBD1	TRBV19	TRBJ2-5	ASSIGGQVQETQY
TRBD1	TRBV2	TRBJ1-2	ASSEFRDRGPFNYGYT
.	TRBV5-1	TRBJ2-5	ASRSGTSAETQY
.	TRBV7-2	TRBJ1-6	ASSLWDTDYNSPLH
.	TRBV7-2	TRBJ2-2	ASSLAAGIYTGELF
TRBD2	TRBV6-5	TRBJ2-3	ASLLAGASDTQY
.	TRBV27	TRBJ1-5	ASSFSGYHQPQH
TRBD1	TRBV4-3	TRBJ1-1	ASSRGDRVNTEAF
TRBD1	TRBV10-2	TRBJ1-2	ASSGTGVDLVYGYT
.	TRBV7-6	TRBJ2-1	ASSSIGGAAYNEQF
TRBD1	TRBV7-8	TRBJ1-4	ASSLGQGTNEKLF
.	TRBV9	TRBJ1-2	ASSGTDGYT
.	TRBV3-1/TRBV3-2	TRBJ2-3	ASSQALRNTDTQY
TRBD1	TRBV9	TRBJ2-7	ASSVGTGTIEQY
TRBD1	TRBV30	TRBJ1-3	AWSTNPGQGCRNTIY
TRBD1	TRBV11-2	TRBJ1-4	ASSKGTGTKSATNEKLF
.	TRBV27	TRBJ1-6	ASSLGGSGNSPLH